This T cell receptor (beta chain) was sequenced during a study of OX40 agonist ivuxolimab in advanced cancers. Study details: Aged about 20 to 85 with a mean of about 60 years, they were almost 85% male. A partial response was reached by three patients: one with hepatocellular carcinoma and two with cutaneous melanoma.

Losses at the gene ends were 8 bases for V and 5 bases for J; bases not matched to a gene: 17. This CDR3 contains 17 residues. Germline values: CDR1 MNHEY, CDR2 SMNVEV (reference sequence). The protocol was immunoSEQ multiplex PCR, while the TCRdb copy is restricted to in-frame clones and leaves out a portion. Seen here are 65,000 to 95,000 clones, around 94% observed once, and the top ten hold 9.5% to 10%. The V gene is TRBV27, the J gene TRBJ2-3, with 9 bases aligning to TRBD2. The source of this sequence is an adult with an advanced solid tumor such as melanoma, head and neck, liver or kidney cancer. The sequenced sample was CD4+ or CD8+ T cells sorted from blood, obtained in a trial of the OX40 agonist ivuxolimab. CDR3 in DNA: TGTGCCAGCGCGAGTAGCGGGGGCCAGAGCCGGCGAGATACGCAGTATTTT. Translating it yields CASASSGGQSRRDTQYF.